This T cell receptor beta chain appears in the sequencing data of a study of control samples from healthy donors and cancer patients. The table came from immunoSEQ multiplex PCR; TCRdb's copy has only in-frame clones and leaves some out. The repertoire holds tens of thousands of clones, with 85% to 90% as singletons. This clone was seen a handful of times. V lost 6 bases, J lost 0 bases, and 8 bases lay in between. CDR1 LNHDA and CDR2 SQIVND come from the germline V gene (reference sequence). CDR3 length: 13 amino acids. The material sequenced was PBMCs. J is TRBJ1-1 and V is TRBV19; D remains ambiguous. The sequence came from a woman aged 55 to 70 with head and neck cancer. The CDR3 DNA sequence: TGTGCCAGTAGCCCTTCTGTGAACACTGAAGCTTTCTTT. Translation gives CASSPSVNTEAFF.